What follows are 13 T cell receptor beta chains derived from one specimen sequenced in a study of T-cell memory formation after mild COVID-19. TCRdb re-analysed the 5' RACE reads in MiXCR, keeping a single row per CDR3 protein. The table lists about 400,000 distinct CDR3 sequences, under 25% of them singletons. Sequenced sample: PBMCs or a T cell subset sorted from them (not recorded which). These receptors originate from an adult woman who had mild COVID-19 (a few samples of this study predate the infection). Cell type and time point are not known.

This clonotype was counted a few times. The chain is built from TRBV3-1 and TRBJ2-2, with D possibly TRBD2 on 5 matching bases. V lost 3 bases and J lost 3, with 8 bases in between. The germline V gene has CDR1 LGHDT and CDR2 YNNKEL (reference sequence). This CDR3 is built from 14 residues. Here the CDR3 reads CASSQGVYTGELFF. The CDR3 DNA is TGTGCCAGCAGCCAGGGAGTTTACACCGGGGAGCTGTTTTTT.

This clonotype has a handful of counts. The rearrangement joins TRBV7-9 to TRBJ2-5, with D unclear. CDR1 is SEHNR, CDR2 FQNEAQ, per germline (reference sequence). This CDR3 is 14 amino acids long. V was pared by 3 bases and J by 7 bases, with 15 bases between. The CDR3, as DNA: TGTGCCAGCAGCTTGGGCACTCGCGTTTTGACCCAGTACTTC. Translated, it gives CASSLGTRVLTQYF. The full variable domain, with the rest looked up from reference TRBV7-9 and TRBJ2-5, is DTGVSQNPRHKITKRGQNVTFRCDPISEHNRLYWYRQTLGQGPEFLTYFQNEAQLEKSRLLSDRFSAERPKGSFSTLEIQRTEQGDSAMYLCASSLGTRVLTQYFGPGTRLLVL.

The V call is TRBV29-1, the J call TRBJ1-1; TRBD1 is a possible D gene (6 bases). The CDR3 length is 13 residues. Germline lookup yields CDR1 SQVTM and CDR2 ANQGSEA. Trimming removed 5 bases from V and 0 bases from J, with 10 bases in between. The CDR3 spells CSVRDTLNTEAFF. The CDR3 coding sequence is TGCAGCGTTCGGGACACATTGAACACTGAAGCTTTCTTT.

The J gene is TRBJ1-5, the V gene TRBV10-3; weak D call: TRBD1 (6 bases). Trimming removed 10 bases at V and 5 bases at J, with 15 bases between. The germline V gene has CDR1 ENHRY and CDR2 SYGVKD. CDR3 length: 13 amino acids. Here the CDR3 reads CATRGGGDQPQHF. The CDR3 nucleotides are TGTGCCACTCGGGGAGGGGGTGATCAGCCCCAGCATTTT.

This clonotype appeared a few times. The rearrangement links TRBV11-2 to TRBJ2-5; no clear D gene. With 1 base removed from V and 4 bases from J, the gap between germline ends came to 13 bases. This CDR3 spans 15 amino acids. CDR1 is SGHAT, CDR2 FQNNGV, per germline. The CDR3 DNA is TGTGCCAGCAGCTTAGCGTGGAGTAGTTCAGAGACCCAGTACTTC. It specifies CASSLAWSSSETQYF.

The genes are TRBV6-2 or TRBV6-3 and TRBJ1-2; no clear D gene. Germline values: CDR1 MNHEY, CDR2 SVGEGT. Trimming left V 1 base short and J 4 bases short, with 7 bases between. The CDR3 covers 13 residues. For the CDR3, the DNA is TGTGCCAGCAGTTACTGGGGAAGCTATGGCTACACCTTC. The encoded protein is CASSYWGSYGYTF.

DNA of the CDR3: TGTGCCAGCAGCTTAGCGTCTAACATTATCTCCTACGAGCAGTACTTC. This gives the protein CASSLASNIISYEQYF. The rearrangement uses TRBV7-9 and TRBJ2-7; no firm D call. CDR1 SEHNR and CDR2 FQNEAQ come from the germline V gene (reference sequence). With 0 bases removed from V and 0 bases from J, the gap between germline ends came to 12 bases. This CDR3 region has 16 residues.

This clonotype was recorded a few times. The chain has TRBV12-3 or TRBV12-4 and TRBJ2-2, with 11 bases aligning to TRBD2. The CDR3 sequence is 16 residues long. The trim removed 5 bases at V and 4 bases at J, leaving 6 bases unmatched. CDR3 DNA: TGTGCCAGCAGTCTCTTTAGCGGGGGGGGCACCGGGGAGCTGTTTTTT. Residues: CASSLFSGGGTGELFF.

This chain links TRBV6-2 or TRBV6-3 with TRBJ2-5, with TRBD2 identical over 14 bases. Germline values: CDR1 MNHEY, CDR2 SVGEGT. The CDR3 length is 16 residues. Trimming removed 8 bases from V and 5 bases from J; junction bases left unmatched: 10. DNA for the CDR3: TGTGCCAGCCGTGGCGGGACTAGCGGGAGTTATGAGACCCAGTACTTC. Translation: CASRGGTSGSYETQYF.

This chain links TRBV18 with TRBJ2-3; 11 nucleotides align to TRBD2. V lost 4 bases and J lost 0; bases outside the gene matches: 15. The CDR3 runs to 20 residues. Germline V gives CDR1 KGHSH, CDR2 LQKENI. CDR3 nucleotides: TGTGCCAGCTCACACCTAGCGGGGGGCAACCTCCCAGCAAGCACAGATACGCAGTATTTT. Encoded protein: CASSHLAGGNLPASTDTQYF.

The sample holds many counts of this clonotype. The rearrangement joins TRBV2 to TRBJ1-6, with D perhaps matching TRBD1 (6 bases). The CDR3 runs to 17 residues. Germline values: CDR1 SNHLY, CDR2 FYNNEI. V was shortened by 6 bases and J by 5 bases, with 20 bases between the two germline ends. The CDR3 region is CASSRGRAVGDNSPLHF. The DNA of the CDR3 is TGTGCCAGCAGCAGGGGACGTGCGGTGGGAGATAATTCACCCCTCCACTTT.

In DNA, the CDR3 is TGTGCCAGCAGCTTAGGGCGAGCAGGGGGCGGGCAGGGCGAGCAGTACTTC. Translation: CASSLGRAGGGQGEQYF. This chain uses TRBV7-2 with TRBJ2-7, with 8 bases lining up with TRBD1. CDR3 length: 17 amino acids. Germline V gene data show CDR1 as SGHTA and CDR2 as FQGNSA. Unmatched junction bases numbered 14, after V lost 1 base and J lost 6 bases.

This CDR3 reads CATSGFRGERETQYF. The CDR3, as DNA: TGTGCCACCAGTGGATTTCGGGGAGAGCGAGAGACCCAGTACTTC. This chain joins TRBV24-1 and TRBJ2-5; possibly TRBD2 for D (5 bases). The CDR3 sequence is 15 residues long. Looked up from germline, CDR1 is KGHDR and CDR2 is SFDVKD. The V and J ends lost 5 bases and 4 bases respectively, with 16 bases between them.